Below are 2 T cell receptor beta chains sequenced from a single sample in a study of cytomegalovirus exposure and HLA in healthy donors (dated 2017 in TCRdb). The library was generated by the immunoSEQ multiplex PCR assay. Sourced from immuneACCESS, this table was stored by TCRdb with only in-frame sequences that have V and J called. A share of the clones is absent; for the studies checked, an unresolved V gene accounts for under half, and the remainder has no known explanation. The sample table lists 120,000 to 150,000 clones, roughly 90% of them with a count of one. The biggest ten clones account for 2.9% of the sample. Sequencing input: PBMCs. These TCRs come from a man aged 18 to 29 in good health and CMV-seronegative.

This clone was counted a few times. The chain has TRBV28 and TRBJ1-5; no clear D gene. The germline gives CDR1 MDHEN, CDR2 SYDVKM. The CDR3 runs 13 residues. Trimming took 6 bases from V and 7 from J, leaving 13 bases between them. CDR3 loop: CASRTHYGQPQHF. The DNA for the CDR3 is TGTGCCAGCAGGACCCACTACGGCCAGCCCCAGCATTTT.

The CDR3 nucleotides are TGCGCCAGCTCCGCTGGACAGGGCCTTAAGTCGACCCAGTACTTC. Its protein is CASSAGQGLKSTQYF. The rearrangement joins TRBV23-1 to TRBJ2-5; 8 bases agree with TRBD1. TRBV23-1 is known as an ORF, though its function is uncertain. Germline trimming cut 8 bases from V and 7 bases from J; bases unmatched to any gene: 15. The CDR3 is made up of 15 amino acids.